Presented here are 10 T cell receptor beta chains from one specimen sequenced in a study of T cell repertoires in cytomegalovirus infection. TCRdb passed the reads through MiXCR, listing each CDR3 protein once. The sample records 750,000 to 950,000 distinct CDR3 sequences, around 29% being singletons. Their recognized antigens are unknown. Here the sequenced sample was cultured CD8+ T cells from PBMCs, taken from culture after CMV antigen stimulation. Source of these receptors: a human donor in good health (CMV status not recorded). Some clones in this sample may be carry-over from other donors' samples.

As concerns this clonotype: Since a much larger clone is just one base distant, this may be a read error. No conserved phenylalanine or tryptophan is present at the end of the CDR3, so a read error is the likely explanation. The V and J genes are TRBV7-2 and TRBJ2-7, with D unclear. Germline V lookup: CDR1 SGHTA, CDR2 FQGNSA. This CDR3 is 13 amino acids long. Trimming took 7 bases from V and 3 from J, leaving 13 bases between them. The CDR3 nucleotides are TGTGCCAGCACCTCTCCCGAGAGCTACGAGCAGTACCTC. This codes for CASTSPESYEQYL.

This clonotype was recorded many times. The J gene is TRBJ1-1, the V gene TRBV12-3 or TRBV12-4, with no clear D. The CDR3 runs 16 residues. Between the trimmed V and J ends, which lost 3 bases and 3 bases, there was a span of 17 bases. CDR3 DNA sequence: TGTGCCAGCAGTTTTGGTCTTTGGCAGCAGGACACTGAAGCTTTCTTT. Amino acids: CASSFGLWQQDTEAFF.

This clonotype turned up a few times. The CDR3 sequence is CASGIPQGIWTEAFF. The CDR3 nucleotides are TGTGCTAGTGGTATCCCACAGGGAATCTGGACTGAAGCTTTCTTT. The chain links TRBV12-5 to TRBJ1-1, with D possibly matching TRBD1 (6 bases). Trimming stripped 5 bases from V and 5 bases from J, with 18 bases between. The V gene's germline CDR1 is LGHNT and CDR2 FRNRAP. This CDR3 spans 15 amino acids.

This clonotype was seen a few times. The chain recombines TRBV7-9 with TRBJ1-2; unclear D gene. Trimming stripped 2 bases from V and 14 bases from J, with 15 bases between. CDR1 and CDR2 from the germline V gene are SEHNR and FQNEAQ (reference sequence). The CDR3 runs 12 residues. For the CDR3, the DNA is TGTGCCAGCAGCTTATATCCACGGCTTGAAACCTTC. The encoded protein is CASSLYPRLETF.

This clonotype was found a few times. The chain combines TRBV19 with TRBJ1-1; TRBD1 aligns across 9 bases. CDR3 length: 14 amino acids. Germline CDR1 reads LNHDA; CDR2 reads SQIVND (reference sequence). The V and J ends lost 5 bases and 6 bases, in that order; junction bases with no gene match: 7. The CDR3 reads CASSDTRTGAEAFF. For the CDR3, the DNA is TGTGCCAGTAGTGACACTCGGACAGGGGCTGAAGCTTTCTTT.

This clonotype was observed a few times. V usage is TRBV5-6 and J usage is TRBJ1-5, with D perhaps matching TRBD1 (6 bases). Trimming left V 5 bases short and J 4 bases short, with 10 bases between. Germline loops: CDR1 SGHDT, CDR2 YYEEEE. This CDR3 region has 13 residues. This CDR3 is CASSFDRNQPQHF. CDR3 DNA: TGTGCCAGCAGTTTCGACAGGAATCAGCCCCAGCATTTT.

The V gene is TRBV6-5, the J gene TRBJ1-5; no clear D gene. The CDR3 is made up of 15 amino acids. Trimming removed 4 bases at V and 0 bases at J, with 10 bases between. Germline V lookup: CDR1 MNHEY, CDR2 SVGAGI. CDR3 coding DNA: TGTGCCAGCAGTTCTACTCAAAATAGCAATCAGCCCCAGCATTTT. Protein: CASSSTQNSNQPQHF.

This clonotype occurred a few times. This chain links TRBV27 with TRBJ2-3; D may be TRBD2 (5 bases). Between the trimmed V and J ends, which lost 3 bases and 1 base, there was a span of 11 bases. In germline, CDR1 is MNHEY, CDR2 SMNVEV (reference sequence). The CDR3 sequence is 15 residues long. The chain's CDR3 is CASSFPGKGTDTQYF. In DNA form, the CDR3 reads TGTGCCAGCAGTTTCCCCGGGAAGGGCACAGATACGCAGTATTTT.

This clonotype came up a few times. The V gene is TRBV6-6, the J gene TRBJ1-1; D is unclear. Germline V gene data show CDR1 as MNHNY and CDR2 as SVGAGI (reference sequence). V dropped 2 bases and J dropped 3 bases, with 4 bases sitting between them. This CDR3 contains 12 residues. CDR3 DNA: TGTGCCAGCAGTTACGCCCACACTGAAGCTTTCTTT. Residues: CASSYAHTEAFF.

The rearrangement joins TRBV12-3 or TRBV12-4 to TRBJ1-1; D is uncertain. This CDR3 is 14 amino acids long. Trimming pared 5 bases from V and 6 bases from J, leaving 16 bases between. This CDR3 reads CASSMSNGAAEAFF. Here the CDR3 DNA reads TGTGCCAGCAGTATGTCGAACGGAGCGGCTGAAGCTTTCTTT.